This T cell receptor beta chain was retrieved from a study of T cell repertoires in cytomegalovirus infection. Study summary: CMV epitopes used comprised recently identified HLA-C-restricted ones and well-studied HLA-B-restricted ones. Indications came from public TCR beta signatures; they pointed to CMV infection and to a matching HLA type. Whole-study findings and limits: Clonotypes of TCR beta that were HLA-C-restricted and CMV-specific dominated the ex vivo response.

This clonotype turned up a few times. Its antigen is unknown. TCRdb reprocessed the reads via MiXCR and lists one record per CDR3 protein. The table has fewer than 1,000,000 distinct CDR3 sequences, approximately 33% seen once. V lost 3 bases and J 4 bases, leaving 14 bases between the germline ends. CDR3 length: 15 amino acids. CDR1 is SGDLS, CDR2 YYNGEE, per germline. V is TRBV9 and J is TRBJ1-3; TRBD1 might be the D (6 bases). This specimen consisted of cultured CD8+ T cells from PBMCs, obtained from culture after CMV antigen stimulation. The source is a human donor in good health (CMV status not recorded). Some clones in this sample may be carry-over from other donors' samples. The CDR3 loop reads CASSGTATRGNTIYF. The CDR3 nucleotides read TGTGCCAGCAGCGGGACAGCTACCCGAGGAAACACCATATATTTT.